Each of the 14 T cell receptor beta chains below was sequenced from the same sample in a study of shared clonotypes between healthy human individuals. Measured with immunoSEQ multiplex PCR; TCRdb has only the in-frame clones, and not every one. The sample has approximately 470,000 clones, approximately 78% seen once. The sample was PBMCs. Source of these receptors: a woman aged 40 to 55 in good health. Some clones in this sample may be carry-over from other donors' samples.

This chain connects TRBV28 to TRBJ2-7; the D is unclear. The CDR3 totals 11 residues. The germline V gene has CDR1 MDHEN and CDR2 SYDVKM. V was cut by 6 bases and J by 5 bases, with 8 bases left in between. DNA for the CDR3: TGTGCCAGCAGGAGGAACCACGAGCAGTACTTC. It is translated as CASRRNHEQYF. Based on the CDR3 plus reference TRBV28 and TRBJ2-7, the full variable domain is DVKVTQSSRYLVKRTGEKVFLECVQDMDHENMFWYRQDPGLGLRLIYFSYDVKMKEKGDIPEGYSVSREKKERFSLILESASTNQTSMYLCASRRNHEQYFGPGTRLTVT.

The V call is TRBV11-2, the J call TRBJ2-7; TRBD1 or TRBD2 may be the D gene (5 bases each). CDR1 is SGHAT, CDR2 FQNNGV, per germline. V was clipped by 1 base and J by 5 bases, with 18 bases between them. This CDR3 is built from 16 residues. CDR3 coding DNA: TGTGCCAGCAGCTTAGTGAATGGGGGATTCGGGGACGAGCAGTACTTC. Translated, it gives CASSLVNGGFGDEQYF.

Here the CDR3 reads CASSFSISREGGYTF. DNA for the CDR3: TGTGCCAGCAGCTTTTCAATAAGCAGGGAGGGTGGCTACACCTTC. The chain carries TRBV7-2 and TRBJ1-2; D possibly corresponds to TRBD1 (5 bases). From germline, CDR1 is SGHTA and CDR2 FQGNSA. The V end was cut by 3 bases, the J end by 7 bases, with 18 bases between. The CDR3 spans 15 residues.

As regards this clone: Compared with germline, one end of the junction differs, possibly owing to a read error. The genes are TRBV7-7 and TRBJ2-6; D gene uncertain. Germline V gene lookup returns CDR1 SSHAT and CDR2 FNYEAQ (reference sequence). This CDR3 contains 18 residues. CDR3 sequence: CASSLLPGPSSGANVLTF. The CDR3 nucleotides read TGTGCTAGCAGCCTACTCCCCGGCCCGAGCTCTGGGGCCAACGTCCTGACTTTC.

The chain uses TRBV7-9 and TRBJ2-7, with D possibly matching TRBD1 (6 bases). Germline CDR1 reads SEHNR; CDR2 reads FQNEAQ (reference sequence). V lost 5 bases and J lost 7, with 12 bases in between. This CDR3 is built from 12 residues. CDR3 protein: CASSLDSMEQYF. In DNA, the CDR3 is TGTGCCAGCAGCCTGGACAGCATGGAGCAGTACTTC.

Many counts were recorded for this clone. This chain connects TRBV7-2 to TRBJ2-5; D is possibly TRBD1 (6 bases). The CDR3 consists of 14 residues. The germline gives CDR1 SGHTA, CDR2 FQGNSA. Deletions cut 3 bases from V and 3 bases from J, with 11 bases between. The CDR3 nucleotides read TGTGCCAGCAGCTTCCAGGGGCCCGAAGAGACCCAGTACTTC. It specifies CASSFQGPEETQYF.

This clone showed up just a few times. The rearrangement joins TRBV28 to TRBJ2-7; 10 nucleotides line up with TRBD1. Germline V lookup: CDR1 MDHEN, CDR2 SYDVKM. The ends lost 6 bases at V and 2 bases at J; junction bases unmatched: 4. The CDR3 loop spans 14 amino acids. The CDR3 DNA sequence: TGTGCCAGCAGCGACAGGGGGCGCCCCTACGAGCAGTACTTC. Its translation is CASSDRGRPYEQYF.

The CDR3 spells CASSPDWSNTDTQYF. The CDR3 DNA sequence: TGTGCCAGCAGCCCCGACTGGTCGAACACAGATACGCAGTATTTT. The rearrangement uses TRBV5-6 and TRBJ2-3; D is unresolved. The CDR3 is 15 residues long. CDR1 is SGHDT and CDR2 is YYEEEE in the germline V gene. The ends were cut back, 4 bases at V and 2 bases at J, with 14 bases in the middle. The full variable domain, with the rest looked up from reference TRBV5-6 and TRBJ2-3, is DAGVTQSPTHLIKTRGQQVTLRCSPKSGHDTVSWYQQALGQGPQFIFQYYEEEERQRGNFPDRFSGHQFPNYSSELNVNALLLGDSALYLCASSPDWSNTDTQYFGPGTRLTVL.

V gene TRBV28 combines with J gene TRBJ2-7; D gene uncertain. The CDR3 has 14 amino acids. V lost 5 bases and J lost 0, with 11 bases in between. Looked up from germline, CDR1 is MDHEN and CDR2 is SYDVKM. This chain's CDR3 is CASSGVAVSYEQYF. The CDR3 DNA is TGTGCCAGCAGTGGGGTAGCTGTCTCCTACGAGCAGTACTTC.

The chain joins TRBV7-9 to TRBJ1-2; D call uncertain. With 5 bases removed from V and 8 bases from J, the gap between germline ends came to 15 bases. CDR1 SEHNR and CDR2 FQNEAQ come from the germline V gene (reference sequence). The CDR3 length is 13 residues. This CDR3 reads CASSHESPDGYTF. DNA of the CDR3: TGTGCCAGCAGCCACGAGTCTCCGGACGGCTACACCTTC. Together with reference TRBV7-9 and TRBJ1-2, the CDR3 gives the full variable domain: DTGVSQNPRHKITKRGQNVTFRCDPISEHNRLYWYRQTLGQGPEFLTYFQNEAQLEKSRLLSDRFSAERPKGSFSTLEIQRTEQGDSAMYLCASSHESPDGYTFGSGTRLTVV.

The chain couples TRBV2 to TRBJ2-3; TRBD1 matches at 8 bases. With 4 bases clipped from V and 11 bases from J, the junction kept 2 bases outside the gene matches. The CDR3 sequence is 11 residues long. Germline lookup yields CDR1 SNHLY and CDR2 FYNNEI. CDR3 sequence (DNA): TGTGCCAGCAGTGGGGGACAGGTGCAGTATTTT. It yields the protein CASSGGQVQYF.

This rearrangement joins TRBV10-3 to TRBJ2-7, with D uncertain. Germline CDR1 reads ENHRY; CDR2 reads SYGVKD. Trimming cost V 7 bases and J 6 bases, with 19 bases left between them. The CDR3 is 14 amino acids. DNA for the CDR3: TGTGCCATCACGGAAGCGCGCCCCGACGGCGAGCAGTACTTC. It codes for CAITEARPDGEQYF.

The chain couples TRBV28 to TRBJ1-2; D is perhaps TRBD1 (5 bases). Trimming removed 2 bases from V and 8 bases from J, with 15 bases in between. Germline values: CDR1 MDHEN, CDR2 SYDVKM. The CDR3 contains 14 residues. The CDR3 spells CASSLMRTKGGYTF. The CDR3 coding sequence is TGTGCCAGCAGTTTAATGCGGACAAAGGGGGGCTACACCTTC.

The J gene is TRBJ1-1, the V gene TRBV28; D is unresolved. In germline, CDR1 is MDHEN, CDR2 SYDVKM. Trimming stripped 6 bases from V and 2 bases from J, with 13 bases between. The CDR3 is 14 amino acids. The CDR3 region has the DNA TGTGCCAGCAGGGAAGACACGATAAACACTGAAGCTTTCTTT. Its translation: CASREDTINTEAFF. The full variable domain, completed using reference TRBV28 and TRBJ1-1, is DVKVTQSSRYLVKRTGEKVFLECVQDMDHENMFWYRQDPGLGLRLIYFSYDVKMKEKGDIPEGYSVSREKKERFSLILESASTNQTSMYLCASREDTINTEAFFGQGTRLTVV.